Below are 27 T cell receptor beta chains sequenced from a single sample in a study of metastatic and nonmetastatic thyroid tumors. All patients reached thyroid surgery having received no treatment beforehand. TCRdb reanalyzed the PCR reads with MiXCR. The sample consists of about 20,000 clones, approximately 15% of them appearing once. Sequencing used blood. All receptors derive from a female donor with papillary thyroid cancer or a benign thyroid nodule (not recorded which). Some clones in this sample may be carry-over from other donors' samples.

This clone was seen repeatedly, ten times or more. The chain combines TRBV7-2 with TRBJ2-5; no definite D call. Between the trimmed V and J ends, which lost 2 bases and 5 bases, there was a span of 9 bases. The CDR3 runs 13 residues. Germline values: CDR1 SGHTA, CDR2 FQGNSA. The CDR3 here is CASSLMLQETQYF. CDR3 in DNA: TGTGCCAGCAGCTTAATGCTTCAGGAGACCCAGTACTTC.

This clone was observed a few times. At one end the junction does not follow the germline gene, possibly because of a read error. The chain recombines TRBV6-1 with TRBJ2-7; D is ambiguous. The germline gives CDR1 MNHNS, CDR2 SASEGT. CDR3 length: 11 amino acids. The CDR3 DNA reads TGTGCCAACGGTGGAGCCTACGATCAGTACTTC. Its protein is CANGGAYDQYF.

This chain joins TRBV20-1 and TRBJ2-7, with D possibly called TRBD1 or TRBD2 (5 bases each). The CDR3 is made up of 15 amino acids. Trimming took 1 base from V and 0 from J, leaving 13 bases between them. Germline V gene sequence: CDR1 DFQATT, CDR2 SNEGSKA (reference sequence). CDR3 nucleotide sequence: TGCAGTGCTAGAGTAGTGGGGGAGATCTCCTACGAGCAGTACTTC. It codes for CSARVVGEISYEQYF.

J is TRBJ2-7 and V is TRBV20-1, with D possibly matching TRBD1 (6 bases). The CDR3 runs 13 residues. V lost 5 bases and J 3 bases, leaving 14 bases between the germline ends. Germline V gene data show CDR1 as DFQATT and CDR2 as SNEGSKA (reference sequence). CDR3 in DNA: TGCAGTGCTGATTACAGGGAAGGCTACGAGCAGTACTTC. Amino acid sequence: CSADYREGYEQYF.

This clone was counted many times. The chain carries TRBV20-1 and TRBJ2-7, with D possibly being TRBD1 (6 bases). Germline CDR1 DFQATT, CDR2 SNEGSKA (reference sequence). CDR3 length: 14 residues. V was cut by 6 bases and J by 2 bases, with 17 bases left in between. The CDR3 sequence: CSADGQPPTYEQYF. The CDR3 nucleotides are TGCAGTGCCGACGGACAGCCTCCAACCTACGAGCAGTACTTC.

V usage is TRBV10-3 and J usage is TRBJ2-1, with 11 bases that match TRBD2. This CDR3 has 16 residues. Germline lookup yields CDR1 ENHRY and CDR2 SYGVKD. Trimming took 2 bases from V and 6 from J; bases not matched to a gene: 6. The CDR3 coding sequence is TGTGCCATCAGTGAGCGTAGCGGGAGGGAAGGCAATGAGCAGTTCTTC. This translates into CAISERSGREGNEQFF.

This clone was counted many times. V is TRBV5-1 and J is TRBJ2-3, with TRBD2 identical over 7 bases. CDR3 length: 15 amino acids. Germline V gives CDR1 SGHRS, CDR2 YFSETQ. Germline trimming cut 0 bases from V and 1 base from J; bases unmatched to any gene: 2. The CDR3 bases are TGCGCCAGCAGCTTGGGCGGGAGCGGCACAGATACGCAGTATTTT. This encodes CASSLGGSGTDTQYF.

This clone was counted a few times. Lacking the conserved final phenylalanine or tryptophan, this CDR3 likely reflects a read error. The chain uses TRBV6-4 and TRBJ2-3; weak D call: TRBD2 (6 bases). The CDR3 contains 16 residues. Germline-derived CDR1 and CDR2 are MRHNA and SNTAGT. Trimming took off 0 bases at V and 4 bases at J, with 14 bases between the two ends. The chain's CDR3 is CASSDSRRGFPDTQYL. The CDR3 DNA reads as TGTGCCAGCAGTGACTCGAGGCGGGGCTTCCCAGATACGCAGTATCTT.

CDR3 DNA: TGCAGTGCTAGAGAGACGGGACTAGCGGCCTACAATGAGCAGTTCTTC. It specifies CSARETGLAAYNEQFF. The genes are TRBV20-1 and TRBJ2-1; 11 nucleotides align to TRBD2. This CDR3 contains 16 residues. J lost 2 bases, V lost 0 bases, and 3 bases had no gene match. Germline CDR1 and CDR2: DFQATT and SNEGSKA (reference sequence).

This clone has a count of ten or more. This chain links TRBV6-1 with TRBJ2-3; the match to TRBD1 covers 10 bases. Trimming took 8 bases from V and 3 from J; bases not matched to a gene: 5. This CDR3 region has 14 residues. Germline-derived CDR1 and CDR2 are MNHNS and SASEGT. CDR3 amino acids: CASSRTGGTDTQYF. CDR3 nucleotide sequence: TGTGCCAGCTCCCGGACAGGGGGAACAGATACGCAGTATTTT.

As DNA, the CDR3 is TGTGCCAGCAGTGCATGGTACGAGCAGTACTTC. Protein sequence: CASSAWYEQYF. The V and J genes are TRBV6-1 and TRBJ2-7; D is unclear. The germline V gene encodes CDR1 MNHNS and CDR2 SASEGT. Trimming stripped 4 bases from V and 4 bases from J, with 5 bases between. The CDR3 consists of 11 residues.

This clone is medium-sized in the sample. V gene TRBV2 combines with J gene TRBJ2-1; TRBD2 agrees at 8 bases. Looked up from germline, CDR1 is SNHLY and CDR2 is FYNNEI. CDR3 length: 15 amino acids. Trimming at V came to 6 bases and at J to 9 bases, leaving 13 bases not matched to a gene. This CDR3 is CASSPPGGAGAEQFF. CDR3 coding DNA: TGTGCCAGCAGCCCCCCCGGGGGGGCGGGTGCTGAGCAGTTCTTC.

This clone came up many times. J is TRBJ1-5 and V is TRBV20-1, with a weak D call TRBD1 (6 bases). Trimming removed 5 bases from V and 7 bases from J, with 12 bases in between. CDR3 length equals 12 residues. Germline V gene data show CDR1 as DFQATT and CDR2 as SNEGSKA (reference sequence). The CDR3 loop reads CSAGRGEQPQHF. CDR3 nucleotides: TGCAGTGCTGGCAGGGGTGAACAGCCCCAGCATTTT.

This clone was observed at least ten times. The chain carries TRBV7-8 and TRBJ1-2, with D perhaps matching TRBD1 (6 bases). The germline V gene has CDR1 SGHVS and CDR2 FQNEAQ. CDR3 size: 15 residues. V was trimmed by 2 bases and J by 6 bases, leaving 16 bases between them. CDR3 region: CASSLKTGSVDGYTF. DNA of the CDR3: TGTGCCAGCAGCTTAAAAACAGGGTCGGTAGATGGCTACACCTTC.

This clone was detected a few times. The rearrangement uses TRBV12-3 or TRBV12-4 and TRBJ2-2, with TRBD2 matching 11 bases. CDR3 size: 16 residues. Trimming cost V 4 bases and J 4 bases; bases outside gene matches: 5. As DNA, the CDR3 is TGTGCCAGCAGTTCCGGACTAGCGGGTCTCACCGGGGAGCTGTTTTTT. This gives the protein CASSSGLAGLTGELFF.

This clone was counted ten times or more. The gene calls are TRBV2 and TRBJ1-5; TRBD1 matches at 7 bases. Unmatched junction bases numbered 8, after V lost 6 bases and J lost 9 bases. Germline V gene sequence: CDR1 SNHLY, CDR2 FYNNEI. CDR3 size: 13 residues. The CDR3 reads CASRSEGARPQHF. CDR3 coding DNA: TGTGCCAGCAGGAGCGAGGGGGCAAGGCCCCAGCATTTT.

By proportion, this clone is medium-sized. This chain's CDR3 is CASSLTVNYGYTF. The CDR3 nucleotides read TGTGCCAGCAGTTTAACAGTTAACTATGGCTACACCTTC. The chain links TRBV27 to TRBJ1-2; no clear D gene. The CDR3 has 13 residues. Germline V gene lookup returns CDR1 MNHEY and CDR2 SMNVEV (reference sequence). V was shortened by 2 bases and J by 1 base, with 5 bases between the two germline ends.

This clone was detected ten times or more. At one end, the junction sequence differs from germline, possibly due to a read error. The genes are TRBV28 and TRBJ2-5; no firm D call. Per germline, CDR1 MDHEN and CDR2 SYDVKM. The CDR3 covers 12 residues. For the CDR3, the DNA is TGTGCCAGCAGTTTAGAGTTCCCCCCCATAGCCTTC. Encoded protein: CASSLEFPPIAF.

CDR3 coding DNA: TGTGCCAGCAGCGATTCCTGGACAGGGAGTACCCGGGAGCTGTTTTTT. Its protein is CASSDSWTGSTRELFF. The V and J genes are TRBV9 and TRBJ2-2, with TRBD1 matching 8 bases. The CDR3 length is 16 residues. V lost 3 bases, J lost 9 bases, and 13 bases stayed unmatched. Germline values: CDR1 SGDLS, CDR2 YYNGEE. Together with reference TRBV9 and TRBJ2-2, the CDR3 gives the full variable domain: DSGVTQTPKHLITATGQRVTLRCSPRSGDLSVYWYQQSLDQGLQFLIQYYNGEERAKGNILERFSAQQFPDLHSELNLSSLELGDSALYFCASSDSWTGSTRELFFGEGSRLTVL.

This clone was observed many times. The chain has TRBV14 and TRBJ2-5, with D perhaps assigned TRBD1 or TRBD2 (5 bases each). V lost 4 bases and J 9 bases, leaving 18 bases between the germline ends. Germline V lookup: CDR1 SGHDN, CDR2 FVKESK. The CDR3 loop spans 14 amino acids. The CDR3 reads CASSRGARSVAQYF. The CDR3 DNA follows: TGTGCCAGCAGCCGAGGGGCCCGGTCGGTGGCCCAGTACTTC.

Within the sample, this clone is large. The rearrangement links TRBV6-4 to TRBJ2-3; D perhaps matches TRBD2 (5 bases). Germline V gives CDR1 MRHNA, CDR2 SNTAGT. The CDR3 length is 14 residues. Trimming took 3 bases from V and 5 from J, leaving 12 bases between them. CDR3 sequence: CASSEEDSQDTQYF. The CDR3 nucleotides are TGTGCCAGCAGTGAAGAGGACTCTCAAGATACGCAGTATTTT.

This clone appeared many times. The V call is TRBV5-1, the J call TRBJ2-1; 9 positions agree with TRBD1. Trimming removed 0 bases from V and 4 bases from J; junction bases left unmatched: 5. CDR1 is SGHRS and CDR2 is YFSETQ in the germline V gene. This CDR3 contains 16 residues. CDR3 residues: CASSLGTGVGYNEQFF. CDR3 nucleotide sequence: TGCGCCAGCAGCTTGGGGACAGGGGTCGGGTACAATGAGCAGTTCTTC.

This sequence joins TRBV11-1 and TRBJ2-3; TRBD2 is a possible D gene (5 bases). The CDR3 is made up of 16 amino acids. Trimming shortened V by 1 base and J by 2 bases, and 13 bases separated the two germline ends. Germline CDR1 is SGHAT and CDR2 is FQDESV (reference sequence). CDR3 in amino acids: CASSLGGQEATDTQYF. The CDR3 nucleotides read TGTGCCAGCAGCTTAGGCGGGCAGGAAGCCACAGATACGCAGTATTTT.

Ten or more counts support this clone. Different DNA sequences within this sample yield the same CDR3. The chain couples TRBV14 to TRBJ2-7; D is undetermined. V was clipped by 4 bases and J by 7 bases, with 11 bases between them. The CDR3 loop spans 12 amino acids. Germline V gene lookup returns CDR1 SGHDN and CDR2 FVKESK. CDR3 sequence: CASSLSHVEQYF. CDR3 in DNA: TGTGCCAGCAGCCTCAGTCACGTGGAGCAGTACTTC.

In DNA, the CDR3 is TGTGCCTGGAGTGTAGGGCAGGGCACTGGTTCGGGAAACACCATATATTTT. This translates into CAWSVGQGTGSGNTIYF. This chain connects TRBV30 to TRBJ1-3; D is perhaps TRBD1 (5 bases). There are 17 residues in the CDR3. The germline V gene has CDR1 GTSNPN and CDR2 SVGIG (reference sequence). Between the trimmed V and J ends, which lost 0 bases and 4 bases, there was a span of 19 bases.

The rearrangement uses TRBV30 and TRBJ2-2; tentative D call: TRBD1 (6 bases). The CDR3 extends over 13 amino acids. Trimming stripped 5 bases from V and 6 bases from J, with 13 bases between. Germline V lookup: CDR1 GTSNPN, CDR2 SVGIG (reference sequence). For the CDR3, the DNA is TGTGCCTGGGGAAGGGGGATTCCCGGGGAGCTGTTTTTT. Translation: CAWGRGIPGELFF.

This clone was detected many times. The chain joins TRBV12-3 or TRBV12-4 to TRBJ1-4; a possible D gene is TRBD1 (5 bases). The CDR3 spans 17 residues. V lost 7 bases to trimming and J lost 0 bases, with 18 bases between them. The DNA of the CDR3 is TGTGCCAGCATGGGTGCGGACACAAGATCAACTAATGAAAAACTGTTTTTT. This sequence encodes CASMGADTRSTNEKLFF.